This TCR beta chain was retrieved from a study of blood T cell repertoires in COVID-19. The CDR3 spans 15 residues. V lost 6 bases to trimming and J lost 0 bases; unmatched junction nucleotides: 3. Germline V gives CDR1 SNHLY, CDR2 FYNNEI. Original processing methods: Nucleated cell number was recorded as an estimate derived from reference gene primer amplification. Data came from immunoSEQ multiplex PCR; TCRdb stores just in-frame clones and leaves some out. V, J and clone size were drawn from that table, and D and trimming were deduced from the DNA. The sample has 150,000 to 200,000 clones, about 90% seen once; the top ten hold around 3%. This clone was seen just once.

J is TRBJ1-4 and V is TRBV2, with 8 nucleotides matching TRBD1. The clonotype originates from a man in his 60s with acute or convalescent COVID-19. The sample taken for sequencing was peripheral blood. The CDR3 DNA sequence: TGTGCCAGCAGGCAACAGGGGGCAACTAATGAAAAACTGTTTTTT. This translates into CASRQQGATNEKLFF.